These 2 T cell receptor beta chains were sequenced from one sample in a study of blood T cell repertoires in COVID-19. Assay: immunoSEQ multiplex PCR; the TCRdb copy retains only in-frame clones and omits some. The sample lists about 210,000 clones, roughly nine tenths occurring once. The sample consisted of peripheral blood. These receptors were obtained from a woman aged 70-85 years with acute or convalescent COVID-19.

The chain is built from TRBV6-6 and TRBJ2-7, with D perhaps matching TRBD1 (6 bases). Germline V lookup: CDR1 MNHNY, CDR2 SVGAGI (reference sequence). V was trimmed by 6 bases and J by 3 bases, leaving 15 bases between them. The CDR3 consists of 14 residues. For the CDR3, the DNA is TGTGCCAGCAGCCTGGGGGCACCTTTCTACGAGCAGTACTTC. Translated: CASSLGAPFYEQYF.

The chain is built from TRBV15 and TRBJ2-3, with TRBD2 matching 11 bases. J gave up 6 bases and V 0 bases, and 14 bases lay outside the gene matches. Per the germline V gene, CDR1 is LNHNV and CDR2 is YYDKDF (reference sequence). The CDR3 length is 19 residues. This CDR3 reads CATSRDYHRLAGGVDTQYF. The CDR3 DNA reads TGTGCCACCAGCAGAGATTATCACCGGCTAGCGGGGGGTGTGGATACGCAGTATTTT.